These T cell receptor beta chains were read from a single sample in a study of T cell responses to AZD1222 COVID-19 vaccine. Some clones are missing from TCRdb's copy, which holds only in-frame ones; the method was immunoSEQ multiplex PCR. The table lists about 80,000 clones, 75% to 95% of them singletons, with 8% in the top ten. The sequencing used peripheral blood, collected 28 days after the second AZD1222 dose. The receptors were sampled from an adult who received the AZD1222 COVID-19 vaccine. CDR3s include the opening cysteine and the closing phenylalanine or tryptophan. A D gene is named only where the DNA matches it firmly. Size tells how often a clone was seen (once, few, many) or the class of an expanded clone, and some rows leave it out.

j_call	d_call	v_call	clone_size	cdr3_nt	cdr3_aa
TRBJ2-7	TRBD1	TRBV28	-	TGTGCCTCCCGGACAGGGACCCGGGAGCAGTACTTC	CASRTGTREQYF
TRBJ1-2	-	TRBV3-1/TRBV3-2	once	TGTGCCAGCAGCCAGGCTCGGGGTAGGGGCTACACCTTC	CASSQARGRGYTF
TRBJ2-1	-	TRBV19	-	TGTGCCAGTACCCCTGGGGGGTGGGAGCAGTTCTTC	CASTPGGWEQFF
TRBJ1-1	-	TRBV4-2	-	TGTGCCAGCAGCCAAGCTCCGGAGAACACTGAAGCTTTCTTT	CASSQAPENTEAFF
TRBJ2-4	-	TRBV7-2	-	TGTGCCAGCAGCTTGGGGGGATCCAAAAACATTCAGTACTTC	CASSLGGSKNIQYF
TRBJ1-5	-	TRBV7-9	-	TGTGCCAGCAGCGTGGGGGAGGGTCAGCCCCAGCATTTT	CASSVGEGQPQHF
TRBJ1-6	-	TRBV11-3	-	TGTGCCAGCAGCCCGACCTTCGATTCACCCCTCCACTTT	CASSPTFDSPLHF
TRBJ1-2	TRBD1	TRBV14	-	TGTGCCAGCAGCCAATCGATAAACAGGGGCGGCTACACCTTC	CASSQSINRGGYTF
TRBJ2-7	TRBD2	TRBV14	once	TGTGCCAGCAGCCACCGGGGGGGACTAGCGGGAGTCGAGCAGTACTTC	CASSHRGGLAGVEQYF
TRBJ1-5	-	TRBV5-1	once	TGCGCCAGCCGAGCGACAGGCAATAGCAATCAGCCCCAGCATTTT	CASRATGNSNQPQHF
TRBJ2-7	-	TRBV7-9	-	TGTGCCAGCAGCTTAACGGGCGAGCAGTACTTC	CASSLTGEQYF
TRBJ1-5	-	TRBV12-3/TRBV12-4	once	TGTGCCAGCAGTTCCGCCGGCAATCAGCCCCAGCATTTT	CASSSAGNQPQHF
TRBJ1-1	-	TRBV5-1	-	TGCGCCAGCAAGGGCAGGCCGGGCACTGAAGCTTTCTTT	CASKGRPGTEAFF
TRBJ2-1	TRBD1	TRBV28	-	TGTGCCAGCAGTTTGATGGACAGGCCGTTCTTC	CASSLMDRPFF
TRBJ2-7	TRBD2	TRBV4-2	few	TGTGCCAGCAGCTCTGGACTAGCGGGAGTCTACGAGCAGTACTTC	CASSSGLAGVYEQYF
TRBJ1-4	-	TRBV25-1	-	TGTGCCAGCAGTAGAGACAGTAATGAAAAACTGTTTTTT	CASSRDSNEKLFF
TRBJ1-4	-	TRBV2	-	TGTGCCAGCAATTCGGAGGAGGAAAAACTGTTTTTT	CASNSEEEKLFF
TRBJ2-1	-	TRBV27	-	TGTGCCAGCAGTTTGGTGAAGGGCACCAATGAGCAGTTCTTC	CASSLVKGTNEQFF
TRBJ1-2	TRBD1	TRBV7-9	-	TGTGCCAGCAGCTTAGGGGACAGGCAGAGCTATGGCTACACCTTC	CASSLGDRQSYGYTF
TRBJ1-6	-	TRBV18	-	TGTGCCAGCTCACCAATGGACACCTATAATTCACCCCTCCACTTT	CASSPMDTYNSPLHF
TRBJ2-7	TRBD1	TRBV6-5	-	TGTGCCAGCAGTCCGGGACAGGGGGCGCAGTACGAGCAGTACTTC	CASSPGQGAQYEQYF
TRBJ2-7	-	TRBV6-5	-	TGTGCCAGCACTCAAACTGCAAACTACGAGCAGTACTTC	CASTQTANYEQYF
TRBJ1-1	TRBD1	TRBV29-1	-	TGCAGCGCTCAGACAGGGGTAAACACTGAAGCTTTCTTT	CSAQTGVNTEAFF
TRBJ2-7	-	TRBV28	-	TGTGCCAGCACTCACAGCCCCTACGAGCAGTACTTC	CASTHSPYEQYF
TRBJ2-1	TRBD2	TRBV5-4	-	TGTGCCAGCGGTCTAGCGGCCTACAATGAGCAGTTCTTC	CASGLAAYNEQFF
TRBJ2-7	TRBD1	TRBV29-1	once	TGCAGCGTTGGGAACGACAGGGGCGAGCAGTACTTC	CSVGNDRGEQYF
TRBJ2-1	TRBD2	TRBV11-2	-	TGTGCCAGCAGCTTAGACCCCGGGACTAGCGGGGAGTTCTTC	CASSLDPGTSGEFF
TRBJ1-6	-	TRBV30	few	TGTGCCTGGGCCGGGGCAGGGGATTCACCCCTCCACTTT	CAWAGAGDSPLHF
TRBJ2-7	TRBD2	TRBV7-9	-	TGTGCCAGCAGCCAGGGACTAGCGGGAGATAACGAGCAGTACTTC	CASSQGLAGDNEQYF
TRBJ2-7	TRBD1	TRBV5-6	-	TGTGCCAGCAGGCCTGGACAGGGGTTCTCCTACGAGCAGTACTTC	CASRPGQGFSYEQYF
TRBJ2-7	-	TRBV6-1	once	TGTGCCAGCAGTGAAGGTTTAGTTGGGAACTCCTACGAGCAGTACTTC	CASSEGLVGNSYEQYF
TRBJ1-2	TRBD1	TRBV5-5	-	TGTGCCAGCAGCGAATACCCAGGGGGGACGGATGGCTACACCTTC	CASSEYPGGTDGYTF
TRBJ1-2	-	TRBV3-1/TRBV3-2	-	TGTGCCAGCAGCCAAGATAGTGGCAGACCTATGGGCTACACCTTC	CASSQDSGRPMGYTF
TRBJ1-2	TRBD1	TRBV6-6	-	TGTGCCAGCAGTTATTCCCCCCGGACAGGGGTTGATGGCTACACCTTC	CASSYSPRTGVDGYTF
TRBJ2-3	TRBD1	TRBV6-5	-	TGTGCCAGCCTCGGACAGGGGACAGATACGCAGTATTTT	CASLGQGTDTQYF
TRBJ2-3	-	TRBV5-4	-	TGTGCCAGCAGCTTTTACGGTGTGACAGATACGCAGTATTTT	CASSFYGVTDTQYF
TRBJ1-2	TRBD1	TRBV30	once	TGTGCCTGGAGCAGACAGGGGGACTATGGCTACACCTTC	CAWSRQGDYGYTF
TRBJ1-3	-	TRBV6-1	-	TGTGCCAGCAGTGATGGTGGGGGGGCGAGGAACACCATATATTTT	CASSDGGGARNTIYF
TRBJ2-3	-	TRBV3-1/TRBV3-2	-	TGTGCCAGCAGCCGTTCCGGAGGGTACGTAGATACGCAGTATTTT	CASSRSGGYVDTQYF
TRBJ2-3	-	TRBV28	-	TGTGCCAGCAGCAAACCTAGGGGAGGAGGCCCAGATACGCAGTATTTT	CASSKPRGGGPDTQYF
TRBJ2-5	TRBD2	TRBV5-1	-	TGCGCCAGCAGCTTGGAGGCTAGCGGGGCCCAAGAGACCCAGTACTTC	CASSLEASGAQETQYF
TRBJ2-2	-	TRBV10-1	-	TGCGCCACCTCAAGAGGGGAGCTGTTTTTT	CATSRGELFF
TRBJ1-6	TRBD1	TRBV4-3	-	TGCGCCAGCAGCCAAGACCCAGGGACAGGGGTTAATTCACCCCTCCACTTT	CASSQDPGTGVNSPLHF
TRBJ2-5	TRBD1	TRBV5-1	-	TGCGCCAGCAGGTTGACAGGGGCCCAAGAGACCCAGTACTTC	CASRLTGAQETQYF
TRBJ1-4	-	TRBV18	-	TGTGCCAGCTCTCCCCTTCGAATCGACGGAATTAATGAAAAACTGTTTTTT	CASSPLRIDGINEKLFF
TRBJ1-2	-	TRBV28	-	TGTGCCAGCGCAAACTATGGCTACACCTTC	CASANYGYTF
TRBJ2-1	-	TRBV19	-	TGTGCCAGTAGTATTCAGGCCCCCTACAATGAGCAGTTCTTC	CASSIQAPYNEQFF
TRBJ2-7	-	TRBV10-3	-	TGTGCCACCCTCCGGCCGGGGGGCCTTGGGGAGCAGTACTTC	CATLRPGGLGEQYF
TRBJ2-1	-	TRBV28	-	TGTGCCAGCAGTGCGTATTACAATGAGCAGTTCTTC	CASSAYYNEQFF
TRBJ2-7	TRBD1	TRBV28	-	TGTGCCAGCAGCCAGGGACAGTACTACGAGCAGTACTTC	CASSQGQYYEQYF
TRBJ2-1	TRBD2	TRBV11-2	-	TGTGCGGGGGGTGGGACTAGCGGGTACAATGAGCAGTTCTTC	CAGGGTSGYNEQFF
TRBJ2-3	-	TRBV29-1	-	TGCAGCGCCGCGAGAGGGGGGGATACGCAGTATTTT	CSAARGGDTQYF
TRBJ2-5	TRBD2	TRBV7-9	-	TGTGCCAGCAGCTTACGACTAGCTGGGATCCAAGAGACCCAGTACTTC	CASSLRLAGIQETQYF
TRBJ1-5	TRBD1	TRBV5-1	-	TGCGCCAGCAGCTTGGGGATAGGGGGCGGTCAGCCCCAGCATTTT	CASSLGIGGGQPQHF
TRBJ1-2	-	TRBV19	-	TGTGCCAGTAGTATCAGGGACGCTAACTATGGCTACACCTTC	CASSIRDANYGYTF
TRBJ1-5	-	TRBV4-1	-	TGCGCCAGCAGCCAAGGGACAGTGTTTCATAATCAGCCCCAGCATTTT	CASSQGTVFHNQPQHF
TRBJ2-5	-	TRBV10-1	-	TGCGCCAGGGAATCCCTCGGGGTCCAAGAGACCCAGTACTTC	CARESLGVQETQYF
TRBJ2-1	TRBD1	TRBV6-5	-	TGTGCCAGCAGTTACTCATTTACAGGGGGACAAAATGAGCAGTTCTTC	CASSYSFTGGQNEQFF
TRBJ1-5	-	TRBV21-1	-	TGTGCCAGCAGCAAAGAATTTAAAAACCCCTCGACCGCTGGGGAGGAGAGCAATCAGCCCCAGCATTTT	CASSKEFKNPSTAGEESNQPQHF
TRBJ2-7	TRBD2	TRBV18	-	TGTGCCAGCTCACCAGTTAGCGGGAGGAGCGAGCAGTACTTC	CASSPVSGRSEQYF